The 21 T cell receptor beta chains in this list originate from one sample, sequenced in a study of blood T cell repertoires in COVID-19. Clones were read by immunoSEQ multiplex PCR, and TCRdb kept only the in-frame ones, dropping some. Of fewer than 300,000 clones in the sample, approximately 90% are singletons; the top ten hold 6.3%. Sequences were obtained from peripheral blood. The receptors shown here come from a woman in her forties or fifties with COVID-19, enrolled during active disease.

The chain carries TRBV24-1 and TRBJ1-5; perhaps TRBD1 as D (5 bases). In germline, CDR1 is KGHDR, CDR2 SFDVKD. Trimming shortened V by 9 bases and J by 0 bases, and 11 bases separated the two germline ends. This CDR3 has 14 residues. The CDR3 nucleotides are TGTGCCACCGGTCCACAGGATAGCAATCAGCCCCAGCATTTT. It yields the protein CATGPQDSNQPQHF.

This chain's CDR3 is CATSRDTPGGVGETQYF. The CDR3 region has the DNA TGTGCCACCAGCAGAGACACCCCGGGGGGGGTTGGAGAGACCCAGTACTTC. The rearrangement links TRBV15 to TRBJ2-5; 8 positions match TRBD2. CDR1 is LNHNV and CDR2 is YYDKDF in the germline V gene (reference sequence). The CDR3 sequence is 17 residues long. V shed 0 bases, J shed 4 bases, and the junction held 10 bases outside the gene matches.

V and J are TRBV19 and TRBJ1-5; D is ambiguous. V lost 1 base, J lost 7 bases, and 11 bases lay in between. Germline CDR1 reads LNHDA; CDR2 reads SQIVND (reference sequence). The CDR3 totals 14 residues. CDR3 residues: CASSIGPPGQPQHF. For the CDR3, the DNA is TGTGCCAGTAGTATAGGACCCCCCGGGCAGCCCCAGCATTTT.

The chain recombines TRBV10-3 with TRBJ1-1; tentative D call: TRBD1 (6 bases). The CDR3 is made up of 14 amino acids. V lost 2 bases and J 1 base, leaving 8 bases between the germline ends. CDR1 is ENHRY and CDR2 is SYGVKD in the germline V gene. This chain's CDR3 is CAISEGRGNTEAFF. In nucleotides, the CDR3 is TGTGCCATCAGTGAGGGCAGGGGGAACACTGAAGCTTTCTTT.

The CDR3 DNA is TGCAGCGTTGGGCGCGAGGACACTGAAGCTTTCTTT. It translates to CSVGREDTEAFF. The rearrangement uses TRBV29-1 and TRBJ1-1; D gene uncertain. This CDR3 comprises 12 residues. From germline, CDR1 is SQVTM and CDR2 ANQGSEA. Trimming pared 4 bases from V and 3 bases from J, leaving 9 bases between.

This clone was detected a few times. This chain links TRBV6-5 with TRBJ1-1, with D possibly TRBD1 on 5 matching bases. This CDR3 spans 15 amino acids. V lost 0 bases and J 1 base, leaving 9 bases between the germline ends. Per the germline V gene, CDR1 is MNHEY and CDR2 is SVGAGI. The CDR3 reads CASSYSLGGNTEAFF. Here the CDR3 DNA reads TGTGCCAGCAGTTACTCGTTGGGGGGGAACACTGAAGCTTTCTTT.

The CDR3, as DNA: TGTGCCAGCAGCCAAGGGGCTGGGGGCAGAGAGACCCAGTACTTC. Residues: CASSQGAGGRETQYF. The J gene is TRBJ2-5, the V gene TRBV11-3, with D maybe TRBD1 (6 bases). The germline V gene encodes CDR1 SGHNT and CDR2 YENEEA. Trimming took off 5 bases at V and 4 bases at J, with 17 bases between the two ends. This CDR3 has 15 amino acids.

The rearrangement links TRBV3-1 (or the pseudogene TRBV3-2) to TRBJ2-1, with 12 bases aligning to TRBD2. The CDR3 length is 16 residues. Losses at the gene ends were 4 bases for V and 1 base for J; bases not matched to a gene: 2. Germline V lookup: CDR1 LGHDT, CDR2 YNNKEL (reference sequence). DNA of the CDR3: TGTGCCAGCAGCCTAGGACTAGCGGGGTCCTACAATGAGCAGTTCTTC. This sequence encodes CASSLGLAGSYNEQFF.

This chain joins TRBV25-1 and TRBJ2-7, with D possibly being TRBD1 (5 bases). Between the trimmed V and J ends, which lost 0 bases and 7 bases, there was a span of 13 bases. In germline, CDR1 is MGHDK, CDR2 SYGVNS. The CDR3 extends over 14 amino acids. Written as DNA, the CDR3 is TGTGCCAGCAGTGAATATGGCAGGGTCGGTGAGCAGTACTTC. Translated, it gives CASSEYGRVGEQYF.

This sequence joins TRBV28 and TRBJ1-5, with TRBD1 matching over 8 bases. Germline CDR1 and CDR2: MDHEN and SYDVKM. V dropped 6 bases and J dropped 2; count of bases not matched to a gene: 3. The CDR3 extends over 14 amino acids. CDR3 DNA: TGTGCCAGCAGGACAGGGGTGCGCAATCAGCCCCAGCATTTT. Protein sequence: CASRTGVRNQPQHF.

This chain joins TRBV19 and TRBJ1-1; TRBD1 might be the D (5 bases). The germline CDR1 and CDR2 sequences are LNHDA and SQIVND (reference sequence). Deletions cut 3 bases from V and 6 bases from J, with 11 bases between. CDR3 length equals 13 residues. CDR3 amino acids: CASSMTGGAEAFF. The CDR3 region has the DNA TGTGCCAGTAGTATGACGGGAGGGGCTGAAGCTTTCTTT.

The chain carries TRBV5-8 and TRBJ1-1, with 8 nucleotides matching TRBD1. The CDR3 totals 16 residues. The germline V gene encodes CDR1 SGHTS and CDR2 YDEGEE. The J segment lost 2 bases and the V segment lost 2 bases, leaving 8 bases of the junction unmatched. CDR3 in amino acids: CASSFGQGARNTEAFF. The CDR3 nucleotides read TGTGCCAGCAGCTTTGGGCAGGGGGCTCGAAACACTGAAGCTTTCTTT.

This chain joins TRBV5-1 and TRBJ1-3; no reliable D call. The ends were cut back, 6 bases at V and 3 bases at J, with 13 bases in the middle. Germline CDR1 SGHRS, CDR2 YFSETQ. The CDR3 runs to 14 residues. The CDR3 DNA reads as TGCGCCAGCACTGTCGGCGGGCTTGGAAACACCATATATTTT. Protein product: CASTVGGLGNTIYF.

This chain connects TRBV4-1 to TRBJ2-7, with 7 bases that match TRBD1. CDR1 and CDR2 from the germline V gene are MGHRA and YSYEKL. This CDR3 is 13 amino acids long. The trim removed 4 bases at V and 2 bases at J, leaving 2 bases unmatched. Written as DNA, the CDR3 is TGCGCCAGCAGCCGGGACAGTACCTACGAGCAGTACTTC. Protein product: CASSRDSTYEQYF.

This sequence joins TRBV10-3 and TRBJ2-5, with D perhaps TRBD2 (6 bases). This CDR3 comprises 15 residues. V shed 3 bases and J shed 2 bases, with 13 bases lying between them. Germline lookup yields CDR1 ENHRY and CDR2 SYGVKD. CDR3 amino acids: CAISEYGTAQETQYF. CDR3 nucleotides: TGTGCCATCAGTGAATACGGGACTGCTCAAGAGACCCAGTACTTC.

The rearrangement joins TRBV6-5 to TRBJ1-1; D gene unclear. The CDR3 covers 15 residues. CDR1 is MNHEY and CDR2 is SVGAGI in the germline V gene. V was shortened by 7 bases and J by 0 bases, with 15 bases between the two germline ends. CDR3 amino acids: CASIGSGVMNTEAFF. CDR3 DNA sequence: TGTGCCAGCATCGGTTCTGGAGTTATGAACACTGAAGCTTTCTTT.

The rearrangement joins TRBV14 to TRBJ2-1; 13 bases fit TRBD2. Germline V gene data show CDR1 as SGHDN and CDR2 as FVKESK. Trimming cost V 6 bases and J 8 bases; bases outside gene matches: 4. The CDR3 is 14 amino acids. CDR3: CASRRTSGSDEQFF. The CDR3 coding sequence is TGTGCCAGCAGAAGGACTAGCGGGAGTGATGAGCAGTTCTTC.

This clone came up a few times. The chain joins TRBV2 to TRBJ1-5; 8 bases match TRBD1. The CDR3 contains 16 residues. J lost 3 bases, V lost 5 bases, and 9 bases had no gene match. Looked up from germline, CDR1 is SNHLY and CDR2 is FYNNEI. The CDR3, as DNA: TGTGCCAGCAGTAGTTCGACAGGGGCCATCAATCAGCCCCAGCATTTT. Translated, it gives CASSSSTGAINQPQHF.

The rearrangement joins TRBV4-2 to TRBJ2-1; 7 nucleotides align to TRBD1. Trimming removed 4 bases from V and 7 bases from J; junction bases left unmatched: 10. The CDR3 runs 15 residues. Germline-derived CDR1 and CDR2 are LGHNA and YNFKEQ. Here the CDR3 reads CASSPDPTGNNEQFF. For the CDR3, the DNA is TGTGCCAGCAGCCCTGACCCGACAGGGAATAATGAGCAGTTCTTC.

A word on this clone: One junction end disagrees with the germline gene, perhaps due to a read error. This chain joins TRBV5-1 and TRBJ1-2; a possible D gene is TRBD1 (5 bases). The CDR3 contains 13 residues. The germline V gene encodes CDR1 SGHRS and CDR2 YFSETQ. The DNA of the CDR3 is TGCGCCAGCAGCTTGGACCCAAATGCCGGGGGAATATTC. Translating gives CASSLDPNAGGIF.

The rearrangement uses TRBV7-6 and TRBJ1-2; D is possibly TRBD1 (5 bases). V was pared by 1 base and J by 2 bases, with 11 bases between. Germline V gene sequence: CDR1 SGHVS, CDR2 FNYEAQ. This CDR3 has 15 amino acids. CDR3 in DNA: TGTGCCAGCAGCTTAGGAACAGGCGTGAACTATGGCTACACCTTC. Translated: CASSLGTGVNYGYTF.